This T cell receptor (beta chain) was sequenced for a study of blood T cell repertoires in COVID-19. The wider study: Samples representing acute and convalescent COVID-19 were sourced from the United States, Italy and Spain. Sample material is recorded as cDNA or gDNA derived from T cells, B-cell-depleted T cells, or PBMCs.

The CDR3 sequence is 12 residues long. The V gene's germline CDR1 is ENHRY and CDR2 SYGVKD. Trimming cost V 11 bases and J 7 bases; bases outside gene matches: 11. This clone appeared once. Per the original data handling: Reference gene primer amplification in the assay estimated nucleated cell counts. Generated by immunoSEQ multiplex PCR, the TCRdb table keeps only in-frame clones and is missing some. For V, J and clone size, that table is used; D and trimming come from the DNA. The profile shows 85,000 to 130,000 clones, 85% to 90% of them singletons. The receptor comes from a man between 45 and 60 years old with acute or convalescent COVID-19. The chain has TRBV10-3 and TRBJ2-7; 7 bases line up with TRBD2. Sequencing was done on a sample of peripheral blood. DNA of the CDR3: TGTGCCTCACGGATAGTCGGGGGGGAGCAGTACTTC. Translated, it gives CASRIVGGEQYF.